These 17 T cell receptor beta chains came from one sample sequenced in a study of shared clonotypes between healthy human individuals. Clones were sequenced by immunoSEQ multiplex PCR, and TCRdb holds only the in-frame ones, with some missing. This table has some 1 million clones, roughly 75% appearing once. Sequences were obtained from memory CD4+ T cells sorted from blood. Subset specified: CD45RA-negative fraction. The receptor set was obtained from a man aged 18 to 30 in good health.

V and J are TRBV6-1 and TRBJ1-2; a possible D gene is TRBD1 (6 bases). The V gene lost 1 base and the J gene lost 8 bases, with 20 bases spanning the gap. In germline, CDR1 is MNHNS, CDR2 SASEGT. The CDR3 runs to 16 residues. The chain's CDR3 is CASSEGGGGLVRGYTF. Written as DNA, the CDR3 is TGTGCCAGCAGTGAAGGGGGAGGGGGGTTAGTGCGCGGCTACACCTTC.

The rearrangement links TRBV6-5 to TRBJ2-7, with D perhaps TRBD2 (6 bases). The CDR3 spans 15 residues. Trimming left V 3 bases short and J 5 bases short, with 17 bases between. Germline V gene data show CDR1 as MNHEY and CDR2 as SVGAGI. The CDR3: CASSYGEETMDEQYF. For the CDR3, the DNA is TGTGCCAGCAGTTATGGGGAGGAGACCATGGACGAGCAGTACTTC.

The chain carries TRBV5-1 and TRBJ1-3, with D tentatively TRBD1 (5 bases). The CDR3 covers 17 residues. V lost 0 bases and J 3 bases, leaving 16 bases between the germline ends. From germline, CDR1 is SGHRS and CDR2 YFSETQ. Here the CDR3 DNA reads TGCGCCAGCAGCTTGGTAGTTGGGGGTGAACTTGGAAACACCATATATTTT. Residues: CASSLVVGGELGNTIYF.

V is TRBV4-2 and J is TRBJ2-3, with D possibly TRBD2 on 7 matching bases. V gave up 3 bases and J gave up 7 bases, with 17 bases separating them. This CDR3 comprises 15 residues. Germline values: CDR1 LGHNA, CDR2 YNFKEQ. The CDR3 sequence: CASSQGGGAGNTQYF. The CDR3 nucleotides are TGTGCCAGCAGCCAGGGAGGGGGGGCCGGGAATACGCAGTATTTT.

This rearrangement joins TRBV6-1 to TRBJ2-1; 7 bases fit TRBD2. J gave up 3 bases and V 2 bases, and 7 bases lay outside the gene matches. This CDR3 comprises 16 residues. Per germline, CDR1 MNHNS and CDR2 SASEGT. CDR3 DNA: TGTGCCAGCAGTGAACAGAGTAGCGGGCACTACAATGAGCAGTTCTTC. This sequence encodes CASSEQSSGHYNEQFF.

This clone was seen only a few times. This chain links TRBV6-1 with TRBJ1-6; no clear D. The V gene's germline CDR1 is MNHNS and CDR2 SASEGT. V was cut by 10 bases and J by 6 bases, with 13 bases left in between. The CDR3 is made up of 13 amino acids. Here the CDR3 DNA reads TGTGCCACCGGGGATCCGGTTAATTCACCCCTCCACTTT. Translating it yields CATGDPVNSPLHF.

J is TRBJ1-5 and V is TRBV5-6; D is uncertain. Per the germline V gene, CDR1 is SGHDT and CDR2 is YYEEEE. Trimming removed 0 bases at V and 2 bases at J, with 6 bases between. This CDR3 is built from 14 residues. The CDR3: CASSLGVGNQPQHF. The CDR3 DNA is TGTGCCAGCAGCTTGGGGGTTGGCAATCAGCCCCAGCATTTT.

This clone was detected a few times. The V and J genes are TRBV7-9 and TRBJ2-5; D gene uncertain. V was pared by 4 bases and J by 6 bases, with 9 bases between. Germline-derived CDR1 and CDR2 are SEHNR and FQNEAQ (reference sequence). The CDR3 loop spans 12 amino acids. This CDR3 is CASSSSSQTQYF. The DNA of the CDR3 is TGTGCCAGCAGCTCTAGTTCTCAGACCCAGTACTTC.

The genes are TRBV30 and TRBJ1-3; possible D gene TRBD1, 6 bases. The CDR3 is made up of 15 amino acids. The V and J ends lost 8 bases and 1 base respectively, with 18 bases between them. Per the germline V gene, CDR1 is GTSNPN and CDR2 is SVGIG (reference sequence). The CDR3 nucleotides read TGTGCCGTCGGCCCGGGACAAGTATCTGGAAACACCATATATTTT. This gives the protein CAVGPGQVSGNTIYF.

In its sample, this clone was seen a few times. The rearrangement links TRBV5-1 to TRBJ2-6, with 7 bases lining up with TRBD1. V trimming: 3 bases; J trimming: 0 bases; junction bases outside the gene matches: 3. Looked up from germline, CDR1 is SGHRS and CDR2 is YFSETQ. The CDR3 runs to 16 residues. Here the CDR3 DNA reads TGCGCCAGCAGCTCGGGACAGAGCTCTGGGGCCAACGTCCTGACTTTC. Amino acid sequence: CASSSGQSSGANVLTF.

The CDR3 nucleotides are TGTGCCAGCAGTTTTGGACAGGGCGCTGAAGCTTTCTTT. Residues: CASSFGQGAEAFF. The chain carries TRBV6-6 and TRBJ1-1, with TRBD1 matching 8 bases. V trimming: 4 bases; J trimming: 6 bases; junction bases outside the gene matches: 4. The CDR3 length is 13 residues. Germline-derived CDR1 and CDR2 are MNHNY and SVGAGI (reference sequence).

This clone was found a few times. The CDR3, as DNA: TGTGCCACCAGCAGAGATGATTGGGGGGGACAGGAGAACACTGAAGCTTTCTTT. This translates into CATSRDDWGGQENTEAFF. V gene TRBV15 combines with J gene TRBJ1-1; TRBD1 matches at 8 bases. This CDR3 comprises 18 residues. Germline trimming cut 0 bases from V and 1 base from J; bases unmatched to any gene: 10. Per the germline V gene, CDR1 is LNHNV and CDR2 is YYDKDF (reference sequence).

The CDR3 nucleotides are TGTGCCAGCAGCCAGGGGACAGGGAATAATCAGCCCCAGCATTTT. Its translation is CASSQGTGNNQPQHF. This rearrangement joins TRBV9 to TRBJ1-5; 9 nucleotides line up with TRBD1. Per the germline V gene, CDR1 is SGDLS and CDR2 is YYNGEE. The CDR3 is 15 residues long. J was trimmed by 4 bases and V by 4 bases; bases with no gene match: 6.

Concerning this clone: A far larger clone is just one base off, so this is likely a read error. The rearrangement uses TRBV27 and TRBJ2-7, with a weak D call TRBD1 (5 bases). This CDR3 has 15 amino acids. Trimming removed 3 bases at V and 0 bases at J, with 12 bases between. CDR1 is MNHEY and CDR2 is SMNVEV in the germline V gene (reference sequence). The CDR3 spells CASSLRQLSSYEQYF. The CDR3 nucleotides are TGTGCCAGCAGTTTGCGACAGCTCAGCTCCTACGAGCAGTACTTC.

The rearrangement joins TRBV7-2 to TRBJ2-5; the match to TRBD2 covers 10 bases. This CDR3 region has 17 residues. Germline V CDR1 and CDR2: SGHTA, FQGNSA. V gave up 6 bases and J gave up 5 bases; unmatched junction bases: 15. CDR3 DNA sequence: TGTGCCAGCAGGCGGGGGGTAGCGGGAGGAGGGGCTGAGACCCAGTACTTC. Its translation is CASRRGVAGGGAETQYF.

Written as DNA, the CDR3 is TGTGCCAGCAGCCCCGATGACAAGTGGGGCTACACCTTC. This codes for CASSPDDKWGYTF. This chain links TRBV5-6 with TRBJ1-2; D gene uncertain. Germline CDR1 and CDR2: SGHDT and YYEEEE. The CDR3 is 13 residues long. Trimming took off 4 bases at V and 8 bases at J, with 15 bases between the two ends.

In DNA form, the CDR3 reads TGTGCCAGCAGCCCCGTAGGGGGCCTTGAAGCTTTCTTT. Translated: CASSPVGGLEAFF. V gene TRBV7-3 combines with J gene TRBJ1-1; 7 bases align to TRBD1. This CDR3 comprises 13 residues. V was pared by 5 bases and J by 7 bases, with 7 bases of the junction left unmatched. Germline CDR1 reads SGHTA; CDR2 reads FQGTGA.